This T cell receptor beta chain was profiled in a study of shared clonotypes between healthy human individuals. For the study at large: Donor ages ranged 18 to 49 years: a couple of women, a few men. The study's findings and limits: Non-shared clonotypes were found to have lower generation probabilities than the clonotypes that were shared by all four of the sorted-subset donors. Around 5% was the fraction of naive CD4 clonotypes found shared across a few donors.

With respect to this clone: Its matching antigen is unknown. Just one base apart from a much larger clone, this may be a read error.

Across several immunoSEQ plates, the genomic DNA of each subset was split evenly. Sequencing was performed with immunoSEQ multiplex PCR; in TCRdb, only in-frame clones are kept and a portion is missing. The sample has more than 2,000,000 clones, over 90% seen once. The CDR3 length is 10 residues. V dropped 5 bases and J dropped 4 bases, with 3 bases sitting between them. Germline V gene lookup returns CDR1 MNHEY and CDR2 SVGAGI. This TCR was recovered from a man aged 18 to 29 in good health. Some clones in this sample may be carry-over from other donors' samples. The chain uses TRBV6-5 and TRBJ2-7; D is undetermined. The sample comprised naive CD4+ T cells from PBMCs. Stated subset: CD45RA+ positively selected. This CDR3 reads CASSVYEQYF. The DNA for the CDR3 is TGTGCCAGCAGTGTTTACGAGCAGTACTTC.